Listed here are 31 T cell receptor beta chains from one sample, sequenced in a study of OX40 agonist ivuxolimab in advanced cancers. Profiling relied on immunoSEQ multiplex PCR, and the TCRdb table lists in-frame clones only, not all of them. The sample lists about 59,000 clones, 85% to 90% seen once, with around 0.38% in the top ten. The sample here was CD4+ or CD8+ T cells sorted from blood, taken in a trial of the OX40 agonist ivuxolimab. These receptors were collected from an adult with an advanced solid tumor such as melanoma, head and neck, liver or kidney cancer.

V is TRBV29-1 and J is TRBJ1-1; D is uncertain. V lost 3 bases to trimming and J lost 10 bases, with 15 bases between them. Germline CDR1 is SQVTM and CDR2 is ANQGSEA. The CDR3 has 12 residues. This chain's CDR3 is CSVDSNRVRAFF. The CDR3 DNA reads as TGCAGCGTTGACTCAAATAGGGTGAGAGCTTTCTTT.

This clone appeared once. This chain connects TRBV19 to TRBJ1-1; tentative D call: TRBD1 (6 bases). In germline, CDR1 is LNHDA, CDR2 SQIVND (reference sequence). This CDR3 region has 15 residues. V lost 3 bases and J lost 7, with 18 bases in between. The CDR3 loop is CASSIARGVEDEAFF. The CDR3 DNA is TGTGCCAGTAGTATTGCCAGGGGAGTAGAGGATGAAGCTTTCTTT.

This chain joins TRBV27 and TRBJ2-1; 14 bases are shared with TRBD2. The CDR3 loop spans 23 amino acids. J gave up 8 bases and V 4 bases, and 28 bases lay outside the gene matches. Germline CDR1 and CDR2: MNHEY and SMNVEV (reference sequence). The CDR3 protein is CASSSHRGLGGLAGVGRWDEQFF. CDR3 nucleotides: TGTGCCAGCAGTTCCCACAGGGGGCTAGGGGGACTAGCGGGAGTGGGCCGGTGGGATGAGCAGTTCTTC.

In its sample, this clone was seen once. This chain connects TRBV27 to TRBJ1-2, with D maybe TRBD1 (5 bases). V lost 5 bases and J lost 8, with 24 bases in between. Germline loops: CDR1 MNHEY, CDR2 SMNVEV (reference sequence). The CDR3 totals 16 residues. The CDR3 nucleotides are TGTGCCAGCAGTCCGAAGGGAGACGGGACCTATGGAGGCTACACCTTC. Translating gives CASSPKGDGTYGGYTF.

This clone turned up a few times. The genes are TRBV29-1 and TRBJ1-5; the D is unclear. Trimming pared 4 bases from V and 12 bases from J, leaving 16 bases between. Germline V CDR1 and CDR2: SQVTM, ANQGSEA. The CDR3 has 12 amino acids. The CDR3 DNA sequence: TGCAGCGTTGGCGGATCAGGTGGGCTCCAGCATTTT. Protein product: CSVGGSGGLQHF.

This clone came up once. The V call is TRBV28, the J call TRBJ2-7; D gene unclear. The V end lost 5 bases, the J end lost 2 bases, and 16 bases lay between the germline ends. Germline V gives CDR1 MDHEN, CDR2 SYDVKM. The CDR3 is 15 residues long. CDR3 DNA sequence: TGTGCCAGCAGTCCCGTGGGCCGGGCGGCCTACGAGCAGTACTTC. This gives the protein CASSPVGRAAYEQYF.

CDR3: CASSSASSWSSYNEQFF. The CDR3 DNA follows: TGTGCCAGCAGCTCCGCCTCCAGCTGGTCATCTTACAATGAGCAGTTCTTC. V and J are TRBV11-2 and TRBJ2-1; D remains unclear. With 4 bases removed from V and 4 bases from J, the gap between germline ends came to 20 bases. The CDR3 runs 17 residues. Per germline, CDR1 SGHAT and CDR2 FQNNGV.

The CDR3 sequence is CAWRNTGPPGKQYF. The CDR3 DNA sequence: TGTGCCTGGAGAAATACCGGGCCCCCCGGCAAGCAGTACTTC. The gene calls are TRBV30 and TRBJ2-7; no firm D call. V dropped 3 bases and J dropped 8 bases, with 20 bases sitting between them. This CDR3 is built from 14 residues. In germline, CDR1 is GTSNPN, CDR2 SVGIG (reference sequence).

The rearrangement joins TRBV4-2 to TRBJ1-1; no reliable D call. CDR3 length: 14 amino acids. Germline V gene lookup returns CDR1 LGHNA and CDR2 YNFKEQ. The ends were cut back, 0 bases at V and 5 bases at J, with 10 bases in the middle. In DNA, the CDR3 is TGTGCCAGCAGCCAAGACCCTCGACCAACTGAAGCTTTCTTT. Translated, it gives CASSQDPRPTEAFF.

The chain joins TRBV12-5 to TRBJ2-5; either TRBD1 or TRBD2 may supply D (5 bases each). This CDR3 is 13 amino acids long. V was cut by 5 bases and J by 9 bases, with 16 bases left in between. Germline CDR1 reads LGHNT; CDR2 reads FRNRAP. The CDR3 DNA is TGTGCTAGTGGTCCGTCGGGACGGCCATCCCAGTACTTC. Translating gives CASGPSGRPSQYF.

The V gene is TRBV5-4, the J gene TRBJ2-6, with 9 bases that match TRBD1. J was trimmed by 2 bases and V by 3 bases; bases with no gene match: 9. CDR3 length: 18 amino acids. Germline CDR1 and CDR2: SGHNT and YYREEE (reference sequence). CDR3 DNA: TGTGCCAGCAGCTCACCACAGGGGGCTAGGACTGGGGCCAACGTCCTGACTTTC. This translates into CASSSPQGARTGANVLTF.

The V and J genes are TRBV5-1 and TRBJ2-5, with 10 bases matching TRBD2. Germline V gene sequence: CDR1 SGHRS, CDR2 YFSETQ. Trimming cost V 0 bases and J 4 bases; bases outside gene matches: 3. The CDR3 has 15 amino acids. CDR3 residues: CASSLDSGGPETQYF. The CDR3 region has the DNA TGCGCCAGCAGCTTGGATAGCGGGGGGCCAGAGACCCAGTACTTC.

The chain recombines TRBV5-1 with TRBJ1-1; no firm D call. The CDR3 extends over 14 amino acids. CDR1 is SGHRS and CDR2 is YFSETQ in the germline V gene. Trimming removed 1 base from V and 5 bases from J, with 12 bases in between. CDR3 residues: CASSLRTGKTEAFF. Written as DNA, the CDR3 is TGCGCCAGCAGCTTGAGAACCGGTAAGACTGAAGCTTTCTTT.

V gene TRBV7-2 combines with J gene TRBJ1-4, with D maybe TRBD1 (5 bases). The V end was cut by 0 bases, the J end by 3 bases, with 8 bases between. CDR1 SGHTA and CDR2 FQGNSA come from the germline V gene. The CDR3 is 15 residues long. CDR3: CASSLAGAPNEKLFF. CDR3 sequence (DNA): TGTGCCAGCAGCTTAGCAGGGGCACCTAATGAAAAACTGTTTTTT.

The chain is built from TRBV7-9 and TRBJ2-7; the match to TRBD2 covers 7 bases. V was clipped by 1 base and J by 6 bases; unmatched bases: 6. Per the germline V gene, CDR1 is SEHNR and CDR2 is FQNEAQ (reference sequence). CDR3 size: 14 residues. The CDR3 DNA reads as TGTGCCAGCAGCTTAGTGACTAGCTGGGGCGAGCAGTACTTC. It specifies CASSLVTSWGEQYF. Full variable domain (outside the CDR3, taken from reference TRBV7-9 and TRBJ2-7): DTGVSQNPRHKITKRGQNVTFRCDPISEHNRLYWYRQTLGQGPEFLTYFQNEAQLEKSRLLSDRFSAERPKGSFSTLEIQRTEQGDSAMYLCASSLVTSWGEQYFGPGTRLTVT.

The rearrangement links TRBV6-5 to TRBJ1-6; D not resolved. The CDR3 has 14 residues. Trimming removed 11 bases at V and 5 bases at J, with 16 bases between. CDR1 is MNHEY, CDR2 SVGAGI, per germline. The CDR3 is CAVSPLVNNSPLHF. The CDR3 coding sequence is TGTGCCGTTAGTCCTTTGGTGAATAATTCACCCCTCCACTTT.

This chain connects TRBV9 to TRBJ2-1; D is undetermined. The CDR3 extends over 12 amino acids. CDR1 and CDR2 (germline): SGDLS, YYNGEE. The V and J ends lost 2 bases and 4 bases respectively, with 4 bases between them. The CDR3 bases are TGTGCCAGCAGCGTCGGTTACAATGAGCAGTTCTTC. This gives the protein CASSVGYNEQFF.

The CDR3 bases are TGTGCCAGCTCACCTCCAGGGACAAATAGCAATCAGCCCCAGCATTTT. Protein: CASSPPGTNSNQPQHF. V gene TRBV18 combines with J gene TRBJ1-5, with a possible D match to TRBD1 (6 bases). Trimming removed 3 bases at V and 0 bases at J, with 12 bases between. This CDR3 has 16 residues. Germline values: CDR1 KGHSH, CDR2 LQKENI.

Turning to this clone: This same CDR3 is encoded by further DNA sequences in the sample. In nucleotides, the CDR3 is TGTGCCAGCAGTCAGGACCGGGCTACCTACGAGCAGTACTTC. Translating it yields CASSQDRATYEQYF. The genes are TRBV9 and TRBJ2-7; D not certain. Germline CDR1 SGDLS, CDR2 YYNGEE. V was pared by 5 bases and J by 2 bases, with 14 bases between. CDR3 length: 14 amino acids. Full variable domain (rest looked up from reference TRBV9 and TRBJ2-7): DSGVTQTPKHLITATGQRVTLRCSPRSGDLSVYWYQQSLDQGLQFLIQYYNGEERAKGNILERFSAQQFPDLHSELNLSSLELGDSALYFCASSQDRATYEQYFGPGTRLTVT.

CDR3 amino acids: CASSLGGPGMNTEAFF. CDR3 sequence (DNA): TGTGCCAGCAGCTTAGGGGGGCCCGGAATGAACACTGAAGCTTTCTTT. This chain connects TRBV13 to TRBJ1-1; possible D gene TRBD1, 5 bases. Germline CDR1 reads PRHDT; CDR2 reads FYEKMQ (reference sequence). The ends were cut back, 0 bases at V and 0 bases at J, with 11 bases in the middle. This CDR3 has 16 residues.

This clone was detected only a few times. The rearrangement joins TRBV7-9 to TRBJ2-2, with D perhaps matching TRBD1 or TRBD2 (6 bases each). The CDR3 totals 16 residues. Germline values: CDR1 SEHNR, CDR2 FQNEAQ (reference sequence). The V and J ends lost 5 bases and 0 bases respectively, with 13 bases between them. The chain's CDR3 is CASSRQEGPNTGELFF. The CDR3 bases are TGTGCCAGCAGCCGACAGGAGGGGCCGAACACCGGGGAGCTGTTTTTT.

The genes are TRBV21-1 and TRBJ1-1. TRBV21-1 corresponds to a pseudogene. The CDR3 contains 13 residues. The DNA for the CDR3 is TGTGCCAGCAGCAAGGGTGCAGTGGATGAAGCTTTCTTT. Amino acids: CASSKGAVDEAFF.

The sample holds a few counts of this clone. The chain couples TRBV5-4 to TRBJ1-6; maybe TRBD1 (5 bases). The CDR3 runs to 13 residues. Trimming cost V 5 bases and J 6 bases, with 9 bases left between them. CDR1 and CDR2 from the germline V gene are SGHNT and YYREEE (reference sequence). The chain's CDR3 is CASRGVGNSPLHF. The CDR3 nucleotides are TGTGCCAGCAGAGGGGTCGGTAATTCACCCCTCCACTTT. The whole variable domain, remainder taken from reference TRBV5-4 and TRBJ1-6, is ETGVTQSPTHLIKTRGQQVTLRCSSQSGHNTVSWYQQALGQGPQFIFQYYREEENGRGNFPPRFSGLQFPNYSSELNVNALELDDSALYLCASRGVGNSPLHFGNGTRLTVT.

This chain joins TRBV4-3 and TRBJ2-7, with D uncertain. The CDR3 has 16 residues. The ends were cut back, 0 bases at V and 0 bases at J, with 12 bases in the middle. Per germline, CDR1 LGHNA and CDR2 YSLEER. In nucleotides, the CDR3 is TGCGCCAGCAGCCAAGATGAGGAAGTAAGCTCCTACGAGCAGTACTTC. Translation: CASSQDEEVSSYEQYF.

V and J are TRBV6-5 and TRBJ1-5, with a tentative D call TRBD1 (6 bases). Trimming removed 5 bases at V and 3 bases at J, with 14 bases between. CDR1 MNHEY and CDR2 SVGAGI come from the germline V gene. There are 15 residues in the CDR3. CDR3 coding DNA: TGTGCCAGCAGTCCTACGGACAGCTTCAATCAGCCCCAGCATTTT. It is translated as CASSPTDSFNQPQHF.

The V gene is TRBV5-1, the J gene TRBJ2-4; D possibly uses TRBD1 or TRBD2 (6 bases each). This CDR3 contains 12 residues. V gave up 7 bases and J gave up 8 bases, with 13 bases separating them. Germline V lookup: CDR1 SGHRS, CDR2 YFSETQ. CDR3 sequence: CASRAEGDIQYF. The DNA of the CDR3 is TGCGCCAGCCGGGCGGAGGGGGACATTCAGTACTTC.

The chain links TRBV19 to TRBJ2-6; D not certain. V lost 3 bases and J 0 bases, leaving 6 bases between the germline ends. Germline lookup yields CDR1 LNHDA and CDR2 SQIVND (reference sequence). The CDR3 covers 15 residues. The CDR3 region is CASSIGPSGANVLTF. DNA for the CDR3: TGTGCCAGTAGTATCGGACCCTCTGGGGCCAACGTCCTGACTTTC.

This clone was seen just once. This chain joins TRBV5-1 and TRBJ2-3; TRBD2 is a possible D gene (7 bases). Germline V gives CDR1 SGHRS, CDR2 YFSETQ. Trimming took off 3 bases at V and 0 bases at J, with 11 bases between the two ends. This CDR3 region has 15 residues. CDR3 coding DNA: TGCGCCAGCAGCTGGGGGGGCGGGAGCACAGATACGCAGTATTTT. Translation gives CASSWGGGSTDTQYF. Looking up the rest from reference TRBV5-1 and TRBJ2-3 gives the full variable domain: KAGVTQTPRYLIKTRGQQVTLSCSPISGHRSVSWYQQTPGQGLQFLFEYFSETQRNKGNFPGRFSGRQFSNSRSEMNVSTLELGDSALYLCASSWGGGSTDTQYFGPGTRLTVL.

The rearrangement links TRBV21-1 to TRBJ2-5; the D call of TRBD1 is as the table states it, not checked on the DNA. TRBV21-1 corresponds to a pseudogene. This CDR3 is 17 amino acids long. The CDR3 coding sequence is TGTGCCAGCAGCACCCGTGTCAGGACAGAGGAATCGGAGACCCAGTACTTC. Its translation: CASSTRVRTEESETQYF.

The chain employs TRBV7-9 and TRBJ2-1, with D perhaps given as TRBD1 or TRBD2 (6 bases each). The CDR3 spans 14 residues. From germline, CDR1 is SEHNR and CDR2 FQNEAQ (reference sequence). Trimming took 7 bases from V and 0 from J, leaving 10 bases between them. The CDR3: CASKGGGSYNEQFF. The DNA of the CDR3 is TGTGCCAGCAAGGGGGGCGGCTCCTACAATGAGCAGTTCTTC.

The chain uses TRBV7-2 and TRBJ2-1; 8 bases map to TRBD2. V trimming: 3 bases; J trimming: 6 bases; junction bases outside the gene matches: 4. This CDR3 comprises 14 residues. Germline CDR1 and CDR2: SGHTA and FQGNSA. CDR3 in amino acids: CASSFGLAINEQFF. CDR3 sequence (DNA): TGTGCCAGCAGCTTTGGACTAGCTATCAATGAGCAGTTCTTC.